A selection of T cell receptor beta chains follows, all from one sample in a study of T-cell memory formation after mild COVID-19. TCRdb processed the 5' RACE reads anew with MiXCR; each CDR3 protein has one entry. The sample records 150,000 to 200,000 distinct CDR3 sequences, roughly 16% being singletons. Input material: PBMCs or a T cell subset sorted from them (not recorded which). The receptors come from an adult woman who had mild COVID-19 (a few samples of this study predate the infection). Cell type and time point are not known. Both conserved end residues are part of each CDR3. Each record gives: V gene, CDR3 length, clone size, D gene, J gene, CDR3 DNA, CDR3 protein. D genes are given only for firm matches. Size is omitted from some rows. Given values are once, few, many or a class for expanded clones.

TRBV18	14	few	-	TRBJ1-2	TGTGCCAGCTCACCACCGACCCTTAACTATGGCTACACCTTC	CASSPPTLNYGYTF
TRBV5-5	17	-	-	TRBJ2-3	TGTGCCAGCAGCTTGGCCTTGGGGGCAGGGAACACAGATACGCAGTATTTT	CASSLALGAGNTDTQYF
TRBV7-6	16	many	TRBD1	TRBJ2-5	TGTGCCAGCAGCTTGATGGGGGACAGTCCCGTGGAGACCCAGTACTTC	CASSLMGDSPVETQYF
TRBV18	15	-	-	TRBJ1-5	TGTGCCAGCTCCCCCAAGGGGGGTGGAAATCAGCCCCAGCATTTT	CASSPKGGGNQPQHF
TRBV20-1	14	few	-	TRBJ2-1	TGCAGTGCTGATACACATCGAACTAGCCGTGAGCAGTTCTTC	CSADTHRTSREQFF
TRBV20-1	9	-	-	TRBJ1-1	TGCAGTGCGGGGGGGCAGGCTTTCTTT	CSAGGQAFF
TRBV7-3	16	-	-	TRBJ2-3	TGTGCCAGCAGCTTAGGGGGGGGCCGAGGCACAGATACGCAGTATTTT	CASSLGGGRGTDTQYF
TRBV20-1	14	-	-	TRBJ2-3	TGCAGTGCTGGGGGGACTGTAAACTCAGATACGCAGTATTTT	CSAGGTVNSDTQYF
TRBV12-3/TRBV12-4	15	-	-	TRBJ2-1	TGTGCCAGCACCGTAGGAGGCGACTCCTACAATGAGCAGTTCTTC	CASTVGGDSYNEQFF
TRBV9	20	many	TRBD2	TRBJ2-1	TGTGCCAGCAGCGTAACGGGGCTAGCGGGAGTCGGAGCCAGGTACAATGAGCAGTTCTTC	CASSVTGLAGVGARYNEQFF
TRBV4-3	15	few	TRBD1	TRBJ1-1	TGCGCCAGCAGCCAAGAAGCCCAGGGGGACACTGAAGCTTTCTTT	CASSQEAQGDTEAFF
TRBV12-3/TRBV12-4	17	-	TRBD2	TRBJ2-7	TGTGCCAGCACCTCGGGTAGCGGGAGGCTGAGCTCCTACGAGCAGTACTTC	CASTSGSGRLSSYEQYF
TRBV6-1	15	-	-	TRBJ2-3	TGTGCCAGCAGCCCCGCGGGGGCCCGCACAGATACGCAGTATTTT	CASSPAGARTDTQYF
TRBV20-1	14	-	-	TRBJ2-2	TGCAGTGCTAGTGGGACCTCAAACACCGGGGAGCTGTTTTTT	CSASGTSNTGELFF
TRBV14	16	few	-	TRBJ1-1	TGTGCCAGCAGTCAGATTACCGGGGGGGCGCAGATGGGTGCTTTCTTT	CASSQITGGAQMGAFF
TRBV7-2	15	few	-	TRBJ2-7	TGTGCCAGCAGCTTCGGCAGGATGAGCTCCTACGAGCAGTACTTC	CASSFGRMSSYEQYF
TRBV24-1	16	-	-	TRBJ2-1	TGTGCCACCAGCGCCGAAAGGGGCTACTCCTACAATGAGCAGTTCTTC	CATSAERGYSYNEQFF
TRBV9	15	-	TRBD2	TRBJ2-3	TGTGCCAGCAGCGACGACCAGGTGGGAGGGGATACGCAGTATTTT	CASSDDQVGGDTQYF
TRBV18	13	-	-	TRBJ2-5	TGTGCCAGCTCACCCGCAGCGCTGGAGACCCAGTACTTC	CASSPAALETQYF
TRBV6-5	16	-	TRBD1	TRBJ2-3	TGTGCCAGCAGTCCGATGACAGGGAAAGGGGCAGATACGCAGTATTTT	CASSPMTGKGADTQYF
TRBV5-4	15	-	-	TRBJ2-3	TGTGCCAGCAGCCAGCAGCTCGGCGAAGGGGATACGCAGTATTTT	CASSQQLGEGDTQYF
TRBV27	16	-	-	TRBJ2-7	TGTGCCAGCAGTTTATTGAATGGCGCCAGATTGTACGAGCAGTACTTC	CASSLLNGARLYEQYF
TRBV4-1	17	-	-	TRBJ1-3	TGCGCCAGCAGCCAAGTGCAGCTTAAGAGCTCTGGAAACACCATATATTTT	CASSQVQLKSSGNTIYF
TRBV30	13	-	-	TRBJ2-7	TGTGCCTGGTCCGCCGGGCTCCCCTACGAGCAGTACTTC	CAWSAGLPYEQYF
TRBV24-1	15	-	TRBD1	TRBJ2-1	TGTGCCACCAGTGCGACAGGGGAGACCTACAATGAGCAGTTCTTC	CATSATGETYNEQFF
TRBV12-3/TRBV12-4	13	-	TRBD1	TRBJ2-1	TGTGCCAGCAGAGGACAGGTTAATAATGAGCAGTTCTTC	CASRGQVNNEQFF
TRBV12-3/TRBV12-4	15	few	-	TRBJ1-5	TGTGCCAGCAGTTTTCGACAGAGTAGCAATCAGCCCCAGCATTTT	CASSFRQSSNQPQHF
TRBV5-4	15	few	TRBD2	TRBJ2-7	TGTGCCAGCAGCCCACCGGGAGGGGTTCACTACGAGCAGTACTTC	CASSPPGGVHYEQYF
TRBV2	16	once	TRBD2	TRBJ2-2	TGTGCCAGCAGTCCGGAACTAGCGATTAACACCGGGGAGCTGTTTTTT	CASSPELAINTGELFF
TRBV15	14	-	TRBD2	TRBJ2-1	TGTGCCACCAGCAGAGACGCGGGGGGGCAGGAGCAGTTCTTC	CATSRDAGGQEQFF
TRBV7-6	16	-	-	TRBJ1-4	TGTGCCAGCAGCTTAGATACAGGAGGGTTCGGTACAAAACTGTTTTTT	CASSLDTGGFGTKLFF
TRBV20-1	15	few	-	TRBJ2-4	TGCAGTGCTAGAAGTTTGCGGGTAGCCAAAAACATTCAGTACTTC	CSARSLRVAKNIQYF
TRBV9	16	few	-	TRBJ1-6	TGTGCCAGCAGCCCCCGGGTTGACGGCTATAATTCACCCCTCCACTTT	CASSPRVDGYNSPLHF
TRBV29-1	12	few	-	TRBJ1-2	TGCAGCGTTGGTCAGGGTGACTATGGCTACACCTTC	CSVGQGDYGYTF
TRBV5-5	16	many	-	TRBJ2-6	TGTGCCAGCAGCTTGGCAGAGATACCTGGGGCCAACGTCCTGACTTTC	CASSLAEIPGANVLTF
TRBV12-3/TRBV12-4	14	few	-	TRBJ1-3	TGTGCCAGCAGTGACAGGAGCTCTGGAAACACCATATATTTT	CASSDRSSGNTIYF
TRBV27	16	-	TRBD2	TRBJ2-1	TGTGCCAGCTGGCCGATCGCTAGCGGGAGGACTACTGAGCAGTTCTTC	CASWPIASGRTTEQFF
TRBV4-1	14	-	TRBD2	TRBJ2-3	TGCGCCAGCAGAGCAGCGGGGGTCACAGATACGCAGTATTTT	CASRAAGVTDTQYF
TRBV12-3/TRBV12-4	13	few	-	TRBJ1-2	TGTGCCAGCAGTAGACTCCCAACGGATGGCTACACCTTC	CASSRLPTDGYTF
TRBV6-1	14	few	-	TRBJ1-3	TGTGCCAGCAGTGGGACCGCCGCTGGAAACACCATATATTTT	CASSGTAAGNTIYF
TRBV24-1	16	few	-	TRBJ2-1	TGTGCCACCAGTGATTTCGCGGCAAAAGAAGTCAATGAGCAGTTCTTC	CATSDFAAKEVNEQFF
TRBV4-2	20	few	TRBD2	TRBJ2-1	TGTGCCAGCAGCCAAGCGGCGGGCCTAGCGGGGGGACGCTCCTACAATGAGCAGTTCTTC	CASSQAAGLAGGRSYNEQFF
TRBV6-5	11	many	-	TRBJ2-7	TGTGCCAGCACTAGGGGTATCGAGCAGTACTTC	CASTRGIEQYF
TRBV3-1	12	-	-	TRBJ2-5	TGTGCCAGCAGCCCCCGTATGGAGACCCAGTACTTC	CASSPRMETQYF
TRBV3-1	12	-	-	TRBJ2-7	TGTGCCAGCAGCCAAAGAGGCTACGAGCAGTACTTC	CASSQRGYEQYF